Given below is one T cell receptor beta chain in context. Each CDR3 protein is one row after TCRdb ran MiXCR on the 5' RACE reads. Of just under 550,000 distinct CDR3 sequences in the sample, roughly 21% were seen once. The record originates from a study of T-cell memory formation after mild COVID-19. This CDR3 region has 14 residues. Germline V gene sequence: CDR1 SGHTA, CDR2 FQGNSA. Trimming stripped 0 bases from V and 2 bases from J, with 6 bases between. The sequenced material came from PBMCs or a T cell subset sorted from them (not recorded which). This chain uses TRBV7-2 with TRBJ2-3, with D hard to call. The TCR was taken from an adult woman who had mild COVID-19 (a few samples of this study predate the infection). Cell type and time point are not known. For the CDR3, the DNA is TGTGCCAGCAGCTTAGCACACACCACAGATACGCAGTATTTT. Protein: CASSLAHTTDTQYF.